The clone carrying this T cell receptor beta chain was seen only a few times. The antigen is unknown. The PCR had 60 Vbeta and 13 Jbeta primers. Here immunoSEQ multiplex PCR was the method, and the copy in TCRdb shows in-frame clones only, minus some. The sample consists of about 110,000 clones, roughly three quarters of them appearing once. V lost 8 bases and J lost 0, with 8 bases in between. CDR3 length: 12 residues. The germline V gene encodes CDR1 SNHLY and CDR2 FYNNEI. This specimen belongs to a study of cytomegalovirus exposure and HLA in healthy donors. Background on the study: As released early, the data held around 80 million unique TCRs from HLA-typed donors. Study-wide findings and caveats: What a later analysis showed was that several of the most significant clusters appeared linked to common viral pathogens. TCR beta V- and J-gene trimming, according to a later analysis, was linked to a missense DCLRE1C variant. TCR association rates varied by HLA locus in a later analysis, with DRB1 highest and HLA-C lowest.

The sequence derives from a man aged 25-45 years in good health and CMV-seronegative. The sequenced sample was PBMCs. The chain joins TRBV2 to TRBJ2-7; D is unclear. CDR3 protein: CASCPSSYEQYF. The CDR3 DNA reads TGTGCCAGCTGTCCTTCCTCCTACGAGCAGTACTTC.